These 17 T cell receptor beta chains were all obtained from the same sample, sequenced in a study of cytomegalovirus exposure and HLA in healthy donors. Sequencing was performed with immunoSEQ multiplex PCR; in TCRdb, only in-frame clones are kept and a portion is missing. This table has tens of thousands of clones, roughly nine tenths appearing once. The sample comprised PBMCs. The receptors were gathered from a woman aged 25 to 45 in good health and CMV-seronegative.

The chain recombines TRBV9 with TRBJ2-3; D call uncertain. CDR3 size: 14 residues. Germline V gives CDR1 SGDLS, CDR2 YYNGEE. The ends were cut back, 1 base at V and 0 bases at J, with 6 bases in the middle. CDR3 residues: CASSVLWSTDTQYF. The CDR3 DNA is TGTGCCAGCAGCGTACTATGGAGCACAGATACGCAGTATTTT.

The genes are TRBV7-9 and TRBJ1-4, with 8 bases lining up with TRBD1. CDR1 and CDR2 (germline): SEHNR, FQNEAQ (reference sequence). The CDR3 extends over 15 amino acids. V shed 1 base and J 7 bases; nucleotides not matched to a gene: 5. The CDR3 coding sequence is TGTGCCAGCAGCTTAGAGGGACAGGCCGGTGAAAAACTGTTTTTT. Translated, it gives CASSLEGQAGEKLFF.

The rearrangement joins TRBV27 to TRBJ2-2, with D uncertain. Trimming left V 5 bases short and J 9 bases short, with 19 bases between. This CDR3 has 15 residues. The germline CDR1 and CDR2 sequences are MNHEY and SMNVEV (reference sequence). The CDR3 protein is CASSRGPPSVWELFF. The CDR3 DNA reads TGTGCCAGCAGTCGAGGTCCACCCTCGGTGTGGGAGCTGTTTTTT.

This sequence joins TRBV19 and TRBJ2-5; D is undetermined. The CDR3 sequence is 13 residues long. Germline V gene lookup returns CDR1 LNHDA and CDR2 SQIVND (reference sequence). V was pared by 3 bases and J by 3 bases, with 8 bases between. CDR3 residues: CASSMGLEETQYF. CDR3 bases: TGTGCCAGTAGTATGGGCCTTGAAGAGACCCAGTACTTC.

The chain joins TRBV7-8 to TRBJ2-5; the match to TRBD2 covers 12 bases. CDR1 and CDR2 from the germline V gene are SGHVS and FQNEAQ. The CDR3 consists of 17 residues. J gave up 5 bases and V 0 bases, and 7 bases lay outside the gene matches. The CDR3 protein is CASSLAGLAGGPETQYF. The CDR3 nucleotides read TGTGCCAGCAGCTTAGCGGGGCTAGCGGGAGGGCCGGAGACCCAGTACTTC.

The rearrangement uses TRBV29-1 and TRBJ1-1; the D gene is possibly TRBD1 (5 bases). The ends were cut back, 7 bases at V and 3 bases at J, with 15 bases in the middle. CDR1 is SQVTM, CDR2 ANQGSEA, per germline. The CDR3 length is 13 residues. CDR3 coding DNA: TGCAGCGCGGTCAGGGCTGCGGACACTGAAGCTTTCTTT. This encodes CSAVRAADTEAFF.

This chain uses TRBV19 with TRBJ1-3; D ambiguous. V lost 5 bases and J 1 base, leaving 9 bases between the germline ends. The CDR3 sequence is 14 residues long. Per the germline V gene, CDR1 is LNHDA and CDR2 is SQIVND (reference sequence). CDR3 coding DNA: TGTGCCAGTAGTCAAAGCTTTTCTGGAAACACCATATATTTT. It yields the protein CASSQSFSGNTIYF.

The CDR3 nucleotides read TGTGCCAGCAGCTTTAACCTCGGACAGGGGGCGAACGAGCAGTACTTC. Translation gives CASSFNLGQGANEQYF. This rearrangement joins TRBV7-2 to TRBJ2-7, with 11 bases fitting TRBD1. Germline V gene data show CDR1 as SGHTA and CDR2 as FQGNSA. Unmatched junction bases numbered 9, after V lost 3 bases and J lost 5 bases. The CDR3 length is 16 residues.

The rearrangement joins TRBV19 to TRBJ2-6; 9 bases are a match to TRBD1. The germline CDR1 and CDR2 sequences are LNHDA and SQIVND (reference sequence). V lost 3 bases to trimming and J lost 3 bases; unmatched junction nucleotides: 6. The CDR3 has 17 amino acids. The CDR3 loop is CASSMVQGAFGANVLTF. Written as DNA, the CDR3 is TGTGCCAGTAGTATGGTACAGGGGGCGTTTGGGGCCAACGTCCTGACTTTC.

V is TRBV29-1 and J is TRBJ2-6; the D gene is possibly TRBD1 (6 bases). There are 23 residues in the CDR3. V dropped 4 bases and J dropped 0 bases, with 34 bases sitting between them. Germline V lookup: CDR1 SQVTM, CDR2 ANQGSEA. CDR3 coding DNA: TGCAGCGTTGGGGGTCTTGACGTAATACGTATAATAGGGGGTTACTCTGGGGCCAACGTCCTGACTTTC. This encodes CSVGGLDVIRIIGGYSGANVLTF.

The chain uses TRBV30 and TRBJ1-3; D ambiguous. The CDR3 extends over 12 amino acids. V was clipped by 4 bases and J by 3 bases, with 7 bases between them. Germline assignment: CDR1 GTSNPN and CDR2 SVGIG (reference sequence). The CDR3 loop reads CAWTRVGNTIYF. The CDR3 nucleotides read TGTGCCTGGACGAGGGTTGGAAACACCATATATTTT.

The genes are TRBV27 and TRBJ2-1; 7 bases are a match to TRBD1. The CDR3 length is 14 residues. V was clipped by 5 bases and J by 6 bases; unmatched bases: 7. The V gene's germline CDR1 is MNHEY and CDR2 SMNVEV (reference sequence). CDR3 sequence reads: CASSKDRPLNEQFF. CDR3 coding DNA: TGTGCCAGCAGTAAGGACAGGCCCCTCAATGAGCAGTTCTTC.

CDR3 DNA: TGTGCCAGCAGTGAACAGGGGCCAAAGCAGTATTTT. This encodes CASSEQGPKQYF. This chain joins TRBV6-1 and TRBJ2-3; D is possibly TRBD1 (6 bases). CDR3 size: 12 residues. V was shortened by 2 bases and J by 11 bases, with 11 bases between the two germline ends. Germline CDR1 is MNHNS and CDR2 is SASEGT.

The chain is built from TRBV4-1 and TRBJ2-1; D might be TRBD1 (5 bases). The CDR3 extends over 15 amino acids. Germline V gene data show CDR1 as MGHRA and CDR2 as YSYEKL. Deletions cut 7 bases from V and 0 bases from J, with 13 bases between. CDR3 in amino acids: CASKTVFSSYNEQFF. CDR3 coding DNA: TGCGCCAGCAAGACAGTTTTTAGCTCCTACAATGAGCAGTTCTTC.

CDR3 region: CAGHKSSGRKDTQYF. The CDR3, as DNA: TGTGCCGGCCATAAGTCTAGCGGGAGGAAGGATACGCAGTATTTT. The J gene is TRBJ2-3, the V gene TRBV7-9; TRBD2 agrees at 11 bases. Trimming took 11 bases from V and 6 from J; bases not matched to a gene: 13. CDR3 length: 15 amino acids. CDR1 and CDR2 (germline): SEHNR, FQNEAQ (reference sequence).

The chain is built from TRBV5-1 and TRBJ1-3; no reliable D call. Per the germline V gene, CDR1 is SGHRS and CDR2 is YFSETQ. The CDR3 has 14 amino acids. The V and J ends lost 1 base and 0 bases respectively, with 5 bases between them. CDR3 amino acids: CASSLLSSGNTIYF. CDR3 nucleotide sequence: TGCGCCAGCAGCTTGTTGAGCTCTGGAAACACCATATATTTT.

With regard to this clone: One junction end does not reproduce the germline sequence, and a read error may be involved. V usage is TRBV7-9 and J usage is TRBJ1-1; D perhaps matches TRBD1 (5 bases). CDR1 and CDR2 from the germline V gene are SEHNR and FQNEAQ (reference sequence). There are 18 residues in the CDR3. The CDR3 sequence is CTSRALAGGSDMNTEAFF. The CDR3 DNA sequence: TGTACCAGCAGAGCTTTGGCCGGGGGGAGCGACATGAACACTGAAGCTTTCTTT.